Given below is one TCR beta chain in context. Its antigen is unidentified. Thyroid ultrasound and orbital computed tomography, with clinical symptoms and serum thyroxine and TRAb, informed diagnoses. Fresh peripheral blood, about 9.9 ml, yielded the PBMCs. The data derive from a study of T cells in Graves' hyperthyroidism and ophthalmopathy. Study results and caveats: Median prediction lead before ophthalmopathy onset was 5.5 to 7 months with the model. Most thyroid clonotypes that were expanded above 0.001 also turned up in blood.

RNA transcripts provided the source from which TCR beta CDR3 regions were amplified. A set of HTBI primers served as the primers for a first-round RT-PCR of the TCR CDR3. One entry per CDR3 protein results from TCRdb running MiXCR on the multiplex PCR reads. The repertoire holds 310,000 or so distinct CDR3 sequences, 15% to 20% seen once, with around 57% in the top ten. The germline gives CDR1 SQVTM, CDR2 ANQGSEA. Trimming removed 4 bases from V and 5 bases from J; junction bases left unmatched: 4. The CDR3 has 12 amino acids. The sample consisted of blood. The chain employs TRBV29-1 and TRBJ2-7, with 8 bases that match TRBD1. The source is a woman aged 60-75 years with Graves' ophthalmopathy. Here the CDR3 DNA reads TGCAGCGTTGGGCCAGGGGGCAACGAGCAGTACTTC. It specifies CSVGPGGNEQYF.